This T cell receptor (beta chain) was sequenced during a study of blood T cells in healthy people across ages. Whole-study results and caveats: Measured against age, TCR beta diversity per million T cells decreased in a roughly linear manner.

Next came a second PCR, run for about 6 to 12 cycles, which used a sample-barcoded 5' primer along with a J-beta primer mix. The authors tagged each cDNA molecule using a template-switch adaptor with 12 random nucleotides. TCRdb independently ran MiXCR on the 5' RACE reads; one entry per CDR3 protein. The data contain more than 450,000 distinct CDR3 sequences, over 25% of them singletons. In germline, CDR1 is MRHNA, CDR2 SNTAGT. This CDR3 is 17 amino acids long. Trimming removed 7 bases from V and 5 bases from J, with 26 bases in between. The sample holds a few counts of this clonotype. Its antigen is as yet unknown. The sample also formed part of further work on T cells of mothers and their children. As that report states: Versus unrelated pairs, overlap was slightly higher in related mother-child pairs, without reaching significance. No persistent microchimeric T cell clones were detected at around 90 clones per million clonotypes sensitivity.

The chain combines TRBV6-4 with TRBJ2-5; possible D gene TRBD2, 7 bases. Sequencing was performed on blood. The sequence derives from a boy aged 2 to 10 in good health. The CDR3 here is CASNLRTGGRRRETQYF. DNA for the CDR3: TGTGCCAGCAACCTACGAACGGGGGGCAGACGGAGGGAGACCCAGTACTTC.